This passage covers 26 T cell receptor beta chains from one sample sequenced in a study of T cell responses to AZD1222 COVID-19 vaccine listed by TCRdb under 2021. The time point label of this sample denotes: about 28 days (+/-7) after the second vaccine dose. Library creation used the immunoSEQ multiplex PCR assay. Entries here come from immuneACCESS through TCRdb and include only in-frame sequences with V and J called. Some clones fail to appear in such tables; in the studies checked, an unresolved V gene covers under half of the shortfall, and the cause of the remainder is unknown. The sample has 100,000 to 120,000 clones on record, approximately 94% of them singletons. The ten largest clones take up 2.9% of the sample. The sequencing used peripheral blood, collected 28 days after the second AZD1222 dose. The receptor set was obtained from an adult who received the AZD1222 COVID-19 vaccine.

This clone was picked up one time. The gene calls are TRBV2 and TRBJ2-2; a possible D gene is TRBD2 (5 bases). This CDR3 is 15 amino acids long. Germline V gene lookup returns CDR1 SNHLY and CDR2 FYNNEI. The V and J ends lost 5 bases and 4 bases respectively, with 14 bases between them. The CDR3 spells CASSLGYGITGELFF. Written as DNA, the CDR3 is TGTGCCAGCAGTTTAGGGTACGGGATCACCGGGGAGCTGTTTTTT.

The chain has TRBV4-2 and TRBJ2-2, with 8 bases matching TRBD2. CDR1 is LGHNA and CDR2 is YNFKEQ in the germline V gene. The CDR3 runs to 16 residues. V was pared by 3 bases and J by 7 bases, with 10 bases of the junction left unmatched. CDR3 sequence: CASSHYGLARDGELFF. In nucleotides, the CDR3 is TGTGCCAGCAGCCACTACGGACTAGCCAGGGACGGGGAGCTGTTTTTT.

This chain's CDR3 is CASSSYVTGYQPQHF. The DNA of the CDR3 is TGTGCCAGCAGCTCCTACGTTACGGGGTATCAGCCCCAGCATTTT. The chain employs TRBV5-6 and TRBJ1-5; D unclear. CDR3 size: 15 residues. Germline V gives CDR1 SGHDT, CDR2 YYEEEE. The V gene lost 3 bases and the J gene lost 5 bases, with 15 bases spanning the gap.

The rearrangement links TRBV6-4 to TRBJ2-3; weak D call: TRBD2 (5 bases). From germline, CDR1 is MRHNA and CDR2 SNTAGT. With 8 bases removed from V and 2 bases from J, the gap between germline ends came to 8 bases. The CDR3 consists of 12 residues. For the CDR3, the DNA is TGTGCCAGCCGGACTGTCACAGATACGCAGTATTTT. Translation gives CASRTVTDTQYF.

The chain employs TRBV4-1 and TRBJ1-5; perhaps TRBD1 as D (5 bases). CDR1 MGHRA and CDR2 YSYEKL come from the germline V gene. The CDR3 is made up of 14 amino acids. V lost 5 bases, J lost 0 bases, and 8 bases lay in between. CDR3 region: CASSLDISNQPQHF. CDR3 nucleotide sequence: TGCGCCAGCAGCTTGGACATTAGCAATCAGCCCCAGCATTTT.

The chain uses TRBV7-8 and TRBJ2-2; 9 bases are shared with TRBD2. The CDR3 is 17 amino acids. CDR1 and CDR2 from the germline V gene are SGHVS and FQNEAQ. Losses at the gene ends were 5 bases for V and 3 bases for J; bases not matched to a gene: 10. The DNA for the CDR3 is TGTGCCAGCAGCCCACGCCGTTGGACTAGCGACACCGGGGAGCTGTTTTTT. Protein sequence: CASSPRRWTSDTGELFF.

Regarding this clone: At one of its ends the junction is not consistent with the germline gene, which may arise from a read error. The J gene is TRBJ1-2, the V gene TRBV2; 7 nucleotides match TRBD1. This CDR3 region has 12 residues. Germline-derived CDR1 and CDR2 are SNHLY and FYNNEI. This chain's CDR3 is CASSRTGGSLAF. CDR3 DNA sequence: TGTGCCAGCAGTCGGACAGGTGGTTCTTTGGCCTTC.

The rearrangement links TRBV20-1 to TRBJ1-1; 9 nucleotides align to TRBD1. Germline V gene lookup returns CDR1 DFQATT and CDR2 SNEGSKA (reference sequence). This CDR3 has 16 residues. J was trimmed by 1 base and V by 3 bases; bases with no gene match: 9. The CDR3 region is CSASTLPGQGNTEAFF. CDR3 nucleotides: TGCAGTGCTAGTACTCTACCGGGACAGGGGAACACTGAAGCTTTCTTT.

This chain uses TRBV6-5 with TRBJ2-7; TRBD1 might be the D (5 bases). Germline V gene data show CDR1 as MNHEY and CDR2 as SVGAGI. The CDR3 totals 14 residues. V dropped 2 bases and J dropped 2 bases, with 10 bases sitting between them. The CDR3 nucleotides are TGTGCCAGCAGTTACAGGGGATTGACCTACGAGCAGTACTTC. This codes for CASSYRGLTYEQYF.

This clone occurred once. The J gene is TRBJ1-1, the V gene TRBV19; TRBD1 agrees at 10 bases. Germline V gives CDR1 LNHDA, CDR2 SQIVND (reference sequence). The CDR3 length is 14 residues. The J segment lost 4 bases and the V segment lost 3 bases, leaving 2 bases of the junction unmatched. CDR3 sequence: CASSMTGGVTEAFF. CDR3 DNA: TGTGCCAGTAGTATGACAGGGGGCGTCACTGAAGCTTTCTTT.

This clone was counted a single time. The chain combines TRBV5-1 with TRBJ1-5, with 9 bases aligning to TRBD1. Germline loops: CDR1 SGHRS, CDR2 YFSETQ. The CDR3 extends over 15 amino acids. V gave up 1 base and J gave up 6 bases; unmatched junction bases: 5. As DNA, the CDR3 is TGCGCCAGCAGCTTGAGTGGGGACAGGGTTCAGCCCCAGCATTTT. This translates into CASSLSGDRVQPQHF.

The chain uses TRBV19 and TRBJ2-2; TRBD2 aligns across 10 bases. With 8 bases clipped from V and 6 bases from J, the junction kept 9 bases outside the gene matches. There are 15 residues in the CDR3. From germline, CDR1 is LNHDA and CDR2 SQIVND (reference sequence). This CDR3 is CASLRAGLAPGELFF. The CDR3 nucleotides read TGTGCCAGTCTACGGGCGGGACTAGCGCCCGGGGAGCTGTTTTTT.

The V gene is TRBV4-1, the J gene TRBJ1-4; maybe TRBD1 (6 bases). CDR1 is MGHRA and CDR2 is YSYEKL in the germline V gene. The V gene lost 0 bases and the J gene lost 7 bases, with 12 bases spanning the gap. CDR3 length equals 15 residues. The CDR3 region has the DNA TGCGCCAGCAGCCAAGATTGGGGGGCGGGTGAAAAACTGTTTTTT. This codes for CASSQDWGAGEKLFF.

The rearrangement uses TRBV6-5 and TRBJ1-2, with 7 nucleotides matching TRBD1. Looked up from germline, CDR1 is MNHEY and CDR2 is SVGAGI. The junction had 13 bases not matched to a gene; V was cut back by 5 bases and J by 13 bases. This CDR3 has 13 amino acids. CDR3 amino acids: CASSPQGGGPLTF. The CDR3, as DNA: TGTGCCAGCAGTCCTCAGGGGGGGGGCCCACTCACCTTC.

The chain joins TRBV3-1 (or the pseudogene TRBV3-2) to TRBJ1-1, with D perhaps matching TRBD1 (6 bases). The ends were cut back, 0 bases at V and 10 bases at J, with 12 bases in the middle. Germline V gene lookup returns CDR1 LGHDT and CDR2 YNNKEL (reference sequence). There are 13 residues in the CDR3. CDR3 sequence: CASSQEGGRGAFF. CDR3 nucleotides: TGTGCCAGCAGCCAAGAGGGTGGCAGGGGAGCTTTCTTT.

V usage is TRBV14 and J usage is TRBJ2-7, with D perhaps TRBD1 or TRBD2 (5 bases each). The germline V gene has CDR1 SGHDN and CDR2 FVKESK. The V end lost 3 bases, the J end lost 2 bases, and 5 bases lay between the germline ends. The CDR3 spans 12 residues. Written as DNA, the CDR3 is TGTGCCAGCAGCCAGGGGGCCTACGAGCAGTACTTC. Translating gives CASSQGAYEQYF.

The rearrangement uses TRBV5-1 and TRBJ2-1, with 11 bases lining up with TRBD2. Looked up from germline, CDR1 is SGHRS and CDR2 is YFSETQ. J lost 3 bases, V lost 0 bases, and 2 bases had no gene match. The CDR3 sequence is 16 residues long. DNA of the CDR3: TGCGCCAGCAGCTTGGAGACTAGCGGGGACTACAATGAGCAGTTCTTC. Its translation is CASSLETSGDYNEQFF.

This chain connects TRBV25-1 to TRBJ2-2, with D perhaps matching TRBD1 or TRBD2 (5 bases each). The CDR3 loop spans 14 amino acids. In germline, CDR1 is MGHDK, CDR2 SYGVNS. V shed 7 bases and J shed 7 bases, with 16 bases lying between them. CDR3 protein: CASKGDVYGGELFF. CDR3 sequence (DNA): TGTGCCAGCAAAGGGGACGTGTACGGCGGGGAGCTGTTTTTT.

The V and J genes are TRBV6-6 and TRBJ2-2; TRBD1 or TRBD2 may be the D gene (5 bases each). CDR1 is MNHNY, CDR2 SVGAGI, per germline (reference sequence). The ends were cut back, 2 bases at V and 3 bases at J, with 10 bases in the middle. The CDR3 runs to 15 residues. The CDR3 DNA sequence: TGTGCCAGCAGTTACAACGGGGCTGACACCGGGGAGCTGTTTTTT. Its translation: CASSYNGADTGELFF.

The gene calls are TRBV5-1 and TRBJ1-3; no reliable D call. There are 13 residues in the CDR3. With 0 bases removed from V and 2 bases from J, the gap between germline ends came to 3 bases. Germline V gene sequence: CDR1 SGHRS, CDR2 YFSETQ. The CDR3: CASSLGAGNTIYF. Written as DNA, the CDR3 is TGCGCCAGCAGCTTGGGGGCTGGAAACACCATATATTTT. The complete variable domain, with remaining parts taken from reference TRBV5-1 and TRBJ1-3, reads KAGVTQTPRYLIKTRGQQVTLSCSPISGHRSVSWYQQTPGQGLQFLFEYFSETQRNKGNFPGRFSGRQFSNSRSEMNVSTLELGDSALYLCASSLGAGNTIYFGEGSWLTVV.

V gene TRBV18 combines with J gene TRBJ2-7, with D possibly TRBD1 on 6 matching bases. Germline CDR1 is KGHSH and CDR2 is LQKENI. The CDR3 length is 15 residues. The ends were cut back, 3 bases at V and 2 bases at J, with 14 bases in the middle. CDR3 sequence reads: CASSPPKQGPYEQYF. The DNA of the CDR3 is TGTGCCAGCTCACCTCCGAAACAGGGCCCCTACGAGCAGTACTTC.

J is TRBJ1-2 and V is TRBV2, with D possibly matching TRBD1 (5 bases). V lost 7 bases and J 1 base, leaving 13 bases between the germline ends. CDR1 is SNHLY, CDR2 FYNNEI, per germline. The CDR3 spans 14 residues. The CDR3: CASTLGRNNYGYTF. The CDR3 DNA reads TGTGCCAGCACCCTGGGACGGAATAACTATGGCTACACCTTC.

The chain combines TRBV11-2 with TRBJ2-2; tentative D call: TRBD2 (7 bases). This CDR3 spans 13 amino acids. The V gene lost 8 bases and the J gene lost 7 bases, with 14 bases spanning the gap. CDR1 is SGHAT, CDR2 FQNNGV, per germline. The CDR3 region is CASFTGGLGELFF. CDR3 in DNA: TGTGCCAGCTTCACGGGGGGCCTCGGGGAGCTGTTTTTT.

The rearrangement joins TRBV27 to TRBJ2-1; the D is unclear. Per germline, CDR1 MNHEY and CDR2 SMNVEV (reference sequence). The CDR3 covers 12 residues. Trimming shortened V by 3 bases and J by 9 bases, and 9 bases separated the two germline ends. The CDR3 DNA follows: TGTGCCAGCAGTTTCATAGGCGGTGAGCAGTTCTTC. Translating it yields CASSFIGGEQFF.

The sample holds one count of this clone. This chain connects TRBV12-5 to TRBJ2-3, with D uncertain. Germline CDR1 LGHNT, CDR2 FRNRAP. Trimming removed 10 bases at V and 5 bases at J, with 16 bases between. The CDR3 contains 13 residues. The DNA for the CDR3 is TGTGCTACCAAAGGGCGAATTTTAGATACGCAGTATTTT. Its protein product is CATKGRILDTQYF. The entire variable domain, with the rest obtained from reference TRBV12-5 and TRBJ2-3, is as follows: DARVTQTPRHKVTEMGQEVTMRCQPILGHNTVFWYRQTMMQGLELLAYFRNRAPLDDSGMPKDRFSAEMPDATLATLKIQPSEPRDSAVYFCATKGRILDTQYFGPGTRLTVL.

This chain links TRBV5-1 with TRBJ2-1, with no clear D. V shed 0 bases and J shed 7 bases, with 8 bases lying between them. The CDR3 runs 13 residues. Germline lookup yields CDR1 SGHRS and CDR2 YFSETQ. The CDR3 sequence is CASSLGSANEQFF. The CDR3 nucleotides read TGCGCCAGCAGCTTGGGTTCCGCAAATGAGCAGTTCTTC. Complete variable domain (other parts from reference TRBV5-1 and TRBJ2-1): KAGVTQTPRYLIKTRGQQVTLSCSPISGHRSVSWYQQTPGQGLQFLFEYFSETQRNKGNFPGRFSGRQFSNSRSEMNVSTLELGDSALYLCASSLGSANEQFFGPGTRLTVL.